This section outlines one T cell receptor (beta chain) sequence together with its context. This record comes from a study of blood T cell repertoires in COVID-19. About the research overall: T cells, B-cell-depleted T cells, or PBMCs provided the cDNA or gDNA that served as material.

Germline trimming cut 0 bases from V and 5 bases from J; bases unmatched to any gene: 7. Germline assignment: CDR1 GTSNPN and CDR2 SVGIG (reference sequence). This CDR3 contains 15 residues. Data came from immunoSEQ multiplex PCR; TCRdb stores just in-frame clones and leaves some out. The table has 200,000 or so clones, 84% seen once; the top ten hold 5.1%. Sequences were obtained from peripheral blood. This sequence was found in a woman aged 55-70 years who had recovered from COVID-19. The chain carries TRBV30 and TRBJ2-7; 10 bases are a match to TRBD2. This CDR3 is CAWSVGLAVAHEQYF. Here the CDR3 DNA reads TGTGCCTGGAGTGTAGGACTAGCGGTAGCACACGAGCAGTACTTC.